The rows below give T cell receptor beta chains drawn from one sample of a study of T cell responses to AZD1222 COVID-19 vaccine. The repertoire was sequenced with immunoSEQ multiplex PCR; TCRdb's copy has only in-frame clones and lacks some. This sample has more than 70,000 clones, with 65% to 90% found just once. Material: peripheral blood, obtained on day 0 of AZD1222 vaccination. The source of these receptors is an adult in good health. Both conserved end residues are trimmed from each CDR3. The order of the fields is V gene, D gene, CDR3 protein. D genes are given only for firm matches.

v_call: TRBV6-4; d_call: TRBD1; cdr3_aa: ASRQQGATEAF
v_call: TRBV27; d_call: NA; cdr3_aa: ASSPTRQVNEKLF
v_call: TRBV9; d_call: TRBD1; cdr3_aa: ASSAQTGGYEKLF
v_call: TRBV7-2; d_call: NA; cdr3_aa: ASSLGADLSPLH
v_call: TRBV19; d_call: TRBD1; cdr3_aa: ASSIDTDRGGQPQH
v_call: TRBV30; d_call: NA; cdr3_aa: AWSVSGNSPLH
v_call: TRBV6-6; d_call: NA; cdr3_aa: ASSPPGTSAYEQY
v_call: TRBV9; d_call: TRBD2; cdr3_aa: ASSARLAGGLPNEQF
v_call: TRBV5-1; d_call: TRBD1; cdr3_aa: ASSLGQDISTNEKLF
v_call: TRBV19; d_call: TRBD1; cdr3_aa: ASSRDRGRYGYT
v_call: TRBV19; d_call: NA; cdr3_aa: ASSDRALGTEAF
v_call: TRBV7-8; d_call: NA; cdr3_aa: ASSRRLGKAPSYNEQF
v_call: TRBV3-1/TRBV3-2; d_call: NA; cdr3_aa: ASSPGGHSGEQY
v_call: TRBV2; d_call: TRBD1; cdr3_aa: ASSVQGARTEAF
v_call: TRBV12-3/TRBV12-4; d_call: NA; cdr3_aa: ASSPTNYNEQF
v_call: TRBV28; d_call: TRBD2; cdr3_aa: ASSLHLAGGGEQY
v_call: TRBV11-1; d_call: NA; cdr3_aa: ASSLLTRTNYGYT
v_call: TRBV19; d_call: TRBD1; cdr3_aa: ATSGTGYNGELF
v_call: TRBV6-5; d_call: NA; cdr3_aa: ATDGRSYNEQF
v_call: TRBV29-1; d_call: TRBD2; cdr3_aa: SVTFSGRLTDTQY
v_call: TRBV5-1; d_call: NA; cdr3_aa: ASSLGTGEAAAQETQY
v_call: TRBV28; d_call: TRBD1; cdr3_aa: ASSSPTGGRGYT
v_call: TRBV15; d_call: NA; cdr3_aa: ATSRGRDRRGEKLF
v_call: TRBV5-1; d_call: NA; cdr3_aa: ASSLEARNTIY
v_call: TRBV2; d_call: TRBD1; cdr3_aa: AGGQVIVNEQF
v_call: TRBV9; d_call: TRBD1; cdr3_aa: ASSGQGAPNQPQH
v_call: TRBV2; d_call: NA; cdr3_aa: ASRVDGFRDFETQY
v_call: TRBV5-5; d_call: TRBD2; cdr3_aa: ASSPVDSGRARGTQY
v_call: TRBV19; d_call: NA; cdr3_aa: ASSDQGSSGELF
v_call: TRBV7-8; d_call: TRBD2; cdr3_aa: ASRRTWAGDVEQF
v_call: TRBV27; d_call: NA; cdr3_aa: ASSLSWGVANQPQH
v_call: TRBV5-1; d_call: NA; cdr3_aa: ASSWTSYNEQF
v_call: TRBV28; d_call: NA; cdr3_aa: ASRPQGITEAF
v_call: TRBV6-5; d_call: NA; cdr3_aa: ASSYSLGGGSPLH
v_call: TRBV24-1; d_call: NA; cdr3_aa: ATSDLLGLNNEQF
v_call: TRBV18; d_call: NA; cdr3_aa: ASSAADRDYGYT
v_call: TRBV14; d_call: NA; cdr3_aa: ASSLLAGRALGEAF
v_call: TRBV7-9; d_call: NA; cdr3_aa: ASSLIGNNQPQH
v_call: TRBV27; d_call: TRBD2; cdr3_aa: ASSLVVGGSYEQY
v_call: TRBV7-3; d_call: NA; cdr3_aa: ASSLGAGGELEWVNEQF
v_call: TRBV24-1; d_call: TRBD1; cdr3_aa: ATSDPGTGGNTIY
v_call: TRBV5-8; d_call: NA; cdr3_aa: ASSLGSGANVLT
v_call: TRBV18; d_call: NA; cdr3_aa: ASSLFQRTEAQPQH
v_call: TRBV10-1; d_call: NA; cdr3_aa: ASSRAGSPGNTIY
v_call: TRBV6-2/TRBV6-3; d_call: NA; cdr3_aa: ASSYIYGYT
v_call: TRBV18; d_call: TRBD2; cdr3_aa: ASSPPAGGGYGEQY
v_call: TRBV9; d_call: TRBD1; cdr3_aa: ASSVSSDAGTGYEQY
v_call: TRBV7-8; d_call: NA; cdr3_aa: ASSLEGRSRNTEAF
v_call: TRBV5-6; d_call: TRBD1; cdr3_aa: ASTLDRGTGANVLT
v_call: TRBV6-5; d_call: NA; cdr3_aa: ASSYSIQGNYGYT
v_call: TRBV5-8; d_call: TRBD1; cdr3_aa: ASSLEARGHTEAF
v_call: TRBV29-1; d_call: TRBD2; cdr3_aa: SVVKGTSNTGELF
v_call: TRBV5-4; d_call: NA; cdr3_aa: ASSLGGLGSGELF
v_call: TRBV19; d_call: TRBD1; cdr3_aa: ASSQTGAGYT
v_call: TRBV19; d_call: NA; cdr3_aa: ASSATVATDTQY
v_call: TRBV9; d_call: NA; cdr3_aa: ASSVMDANTGELF
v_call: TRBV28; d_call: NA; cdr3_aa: ASSPLLAREQY
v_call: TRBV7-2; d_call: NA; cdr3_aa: ASSLYGAGANEKLF
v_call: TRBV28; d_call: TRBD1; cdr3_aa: ASSQDRSFLH